The next 11 T cell receptor beta chains were all read from a single sample in a study of naive and memory T cell subsets. The SP2 primer and nested alpha and beta constant region primers amplified ligated cDNA in four rounds. TCRdb passed the 5' RACE reads through MiXCR, listing each CDR3 protein once. This table has some 60,000 distinct CDR3 sequences, approximately 8% appearing once. The library had UMIs added by 3' ligation of an oligonucleotide to TCR cDNA. These receptors all stem from a female donor in good health.

In its sample, this clonotype was seen a few times. The chain uses TRBV5-1 and TRBJ2-7, with 10 positions matching TRBD1. CDR1 is SGHRS, CDR2 YFSETQ, per germline. V shed 4 bases and J 4 bases; nucleotides not matched to a gene: 5. The CDR3 totals 14 residues. The CDR3 loop is CASSRPGQGYEQYF. CDR3 DNA: TGCGCCAGCAGCCGACCGGGACAGGGGTACGAGCAGTACTTC.

Only a few counts were recorded for this clonotype. V usage is TRBV19 and J usage is TRBJ1-5, with D hard to call. CDR1 and CDR2 from the germline V gene are LNHDA and SQIVND (reference sequence). This CDR3 is 12 amino acids long. Trimming left V 5 bases short and J 0 bases short, with 2 bases between. The CDR3 loop is CASSPSNQPQHF. The CDR3 DNA is TGTGCCAGTAGTCCTAGCAATCAGCCCCAGCATTTT.

The chain carries TRBV19 and TRBJ1-5; 7 bases line up with TRBD1. With V trimmed by 6 bases and J by 7 bases, 3 bases remained unmatched. Germline CDR1 is LNHDA and CDR2 is SQIVND (reference sequence). This CDR3 has 12 residues. This CDR3 is CASSRQGQPQHF. Here the CDR3 DNA reads TGTGCCAGTAGCCGACAGGGCCAGCCCCAGCATTTT. The variable domain in full, with the rest retrieved from reference TRBV19 and TRBJ1-5, is DGGITQSPKYLFRKEGQNVTLSCEQNLNHDAMYWYRQDPGQGLRLIYYSQIVNDFQKGDIAEGYSVSREKKESFPLTVTSAQKNPTAFYLCASSRQGQPQHFGDGTRLSIL.

This clonotype came up many times. This chain connects TRBV4-3 to TRBJ1-2, with a tentative D call TRBD1 (6 bases). Germline V gene data show CDR1 as LGHNA and CDR2 as YSLEER. The CDR3 totals 14 residues. Trimming removed 0 bases from V and 5 bases from J, with 10 bases in between. CDR3 sequence reads: CASSQEGGRYGYTF. DNA for the CDR3: TGCGCCAGCAGCCAAGAAGGGGGTCGGTATGGCTACACCTTC.

The chain joins TRBV5-6 to TRBJ2-5; 7 bases line up with TRBD1. CDR3 length equals 15 residues. Germline trimming cut 3 bases from V and 2 bases from J; bases unmatched to any gene: 7. Germline V gives CDR1 SGHDT, CDR2 YYEEEE. In DNA form, the CDR3 reads TGTGCCAGCAGCTGGGCCGGGACAGATCAAGAGACCCAGTACTTC. It encodes CASSWAGTDQETQYF.

This clonotype was found many times. The chain combines TRBV7-9 with TRBJ1-3; D uncertain. V lost 5 bases, J lost 2 bases, and 13 bases lay in between. Germline loops: CDR1 SEHNR, CDR2 FQNEAQ (reference sequence). The CDR3 runs 15 residues. The CDR3 spells CASSPVGGAGNTIYF. CDR3 DNA sequence: TGTGCCAGCAGCCCAGTTGGAGGAGCTGGAAACACCATATATTTT.

This clonotype was found a few times. The J gene is TRBJ2-7, the V gene TRBV6-6; maybe TRBD2 (6 bases). The V end lost 6 bases, the J end lost 2 bases, and 14 bases lay between the germline ends. In germline, CDR1 is MNHNY, CDR2 SVGAGI (reference sequence). The CDR3 totals 14 residues. The CDR3 region is CASSPGTRTYEQYF. CDR3 nucleotide sequence: TGTGCCAGCAGCCCCGGGACTCGTACCTACGAGCAGTACTTC.

Only one count was recorded for this clonotype. Lacking the conserved final phenylalanine or tryptophan, this CDR3 likely reflects a read error. V and J are TRBV6-1 and TRBJ2-3; TRBD2 aligns across 12 bases. Germline CDR1 is MNHNS and CDR2 is SASEGT. CDR3 size: 16 residues. J lost 7 bases, V lost 4 bases, and 9 bases had no gene match. In DNA form, the CDR3 reads TGTGCCAGCAGTGCACTAGCGGGGGGCAGGGTAAATACGCAGTATTCT. Translating it yields CASSALAGGRVNTQYS.

The chain joins TRBV19 to TRBJ2-5; D is possibly TRBD2 (5 bases). Germline CDR1 is LNHDA and CDR2 is SQIVND (reference sequence). This CDR3 is 13 amino acids long. V shed 5 bases and J shed 5 bases, with 12 bases lying between them. Here the CDR3 reads CASSRHRGETQYF. The CDR3 nucleotides read TGTGCCAGTAGTCGACACCGCGGGGAGACCCAGTACTTC.

This clonotype was found a few times. This chain links TRBV5-4 with TRBJ2-4; D unresolved. The CDR3 spans 15 residues. V was pared by 0 bases and J by 1 base, with 8 bases between. Germline CDR1 reads SGHNT; CDR2 reads YYREEE (reference sequence). The CDR3 bases are TGTGCCAGCAGCTTGGGAGGTGGGGCCAAAAACATTCAGTACTTC. As protein: CASSLGGGAKNIQYF. Looking up the rest from reference TRBV5-4 and TRBJ2-4 gives the full variable domain: ETGVTQSPTHLIKTRGQQVTLRCSSQSGHNTVSWYQQALGQGPQFIFQYYREEENGRGNFPPRFSGLQFPNYSSELNVNALELDDSALYLCASSLGGGAKNIQYFGAGTRLSVL.

Regarding this clonotype: Possible read error: a much larger clone is one base away. The chain links TRBV27 to TRBJ1-2, with D possibly TRBD1 on 5 matching bases. V lost 1 base to trimming and J lost 12 bases, with 18 bases between them. The CDR3 has 14 residues. CDR1 and CDR2 from the germline V gene are MNHEY and SMNVEV (reference sequence). The CDR3 coding sequence is TGTGCCAGCAGTTTATTCAGGGAAGCGGGCGGCGACACCTTC. It is translated as CASSLFREAGGDTF.